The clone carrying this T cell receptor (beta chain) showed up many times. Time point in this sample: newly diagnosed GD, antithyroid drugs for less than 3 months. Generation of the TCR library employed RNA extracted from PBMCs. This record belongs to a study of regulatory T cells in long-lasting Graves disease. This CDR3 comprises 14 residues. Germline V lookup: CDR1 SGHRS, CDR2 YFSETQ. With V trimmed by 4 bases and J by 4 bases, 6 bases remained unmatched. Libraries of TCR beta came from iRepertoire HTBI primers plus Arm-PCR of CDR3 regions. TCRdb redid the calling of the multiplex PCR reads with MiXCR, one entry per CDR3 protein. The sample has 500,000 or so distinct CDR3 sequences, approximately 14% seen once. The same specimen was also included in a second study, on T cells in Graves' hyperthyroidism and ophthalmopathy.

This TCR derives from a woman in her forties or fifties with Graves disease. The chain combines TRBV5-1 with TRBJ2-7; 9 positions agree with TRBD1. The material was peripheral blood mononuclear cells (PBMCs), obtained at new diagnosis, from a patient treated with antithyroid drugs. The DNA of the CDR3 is TGCGCCAGCAGCGCAACAGGGGGCGCTTACGAGCAGTACTTC. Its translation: CASSATGGAYEQYF.